One and the same sample provided the 4 T cell receptor beta chains below, sequenced in a study of regulatory dendritic cells for organ transplantation. The assay was immunoSEQ multiplex PCR, and TCRdb's table has in-frame clones only and misses some. The sample lists under 30,000 clones; 75% to 80% were seen once. The specimen sequenced was memory CD4+ T cells from blood. Subset defined: CD45RO+ memory T cells. These receptor sequences come from a human donor in good health.

The J gene is TRBJ2-7, the V gene TRBV6-4; no clear D gene. Germline V CDR1 and CDR2: MRHNA, SNTAGT. This CDR3 is 16 amino acids long. V lost 2 bases and J 3 bases, leaving 17 bases between the germline ends. CDR3 sequence: CASSDGLSSIFYEQYF. Written as DNA, the CDR3 is TGTGCCAGCAGTGACGGGCTTTCTAGTATCTTCTACGAGCAGTACTTC.

The rearrangement joins TRBV6-1 to TRBJ2-7, with 10 nucleotides matching TRBD1. The CDR3 has 13 amino acids. Germline values: CDR1 MNHNS, CDR2 SASEGT. With 6 bases clipped from V and 4 bases from J, the junction kept 3 bases outside the gene matches. This CDR3 reads CASRDRGGYEQYF. CDR3 in DNA: TGTGCCAGCAGGGACAGGGGGGGGTACGAGCAGTACTTC.

The J gene is TRBJ1-4, the V gene TRBV21-1; the table's D call of TRBD1 was not tested on the DNA. TRBV21-1 is a documented pseudogene. The CDR3 runs 15 residues. The CDR3 sequence: CARRQLPSANEKLFF. For the CDR3, the DNA is TGTGCCAGACGACAACTGCCGTCCGCTAATGAAAAACTGTTTTTT.

The chain couples TRBV29-1 to TRBJ2-4; a possible D gene is TRBD2 (6 bases). The CDR3 runs 13 residues. Per the germline V gene, CDR1 is SQVTM and CDR2 is ANQGSEA. V was cut by 3 bases and J by 8 bases, with 14 bases left in between. The CDR3 region is CSVDYGGGDIQYF. CDR3 bases: TGCAGCGTTGATTATGGGGGAGGAGACATTCAGTACTTC.